A single sample is the source of the 2 T cell receptor beta chains below, sequenced in a study of early stage breast cancer tumors. This table comes from immunoSEQ multiplex PCR, and its TCRdb copy is limited to in-frame clones, with some not included. In the table there are some 30,000 clones, 84% of which are singletons. The sequencing input was blood. The receptor set was obtained from a person in their fifties with breast cancer.

This chain joins TRBV28 and TRBJ1-3; perhaps TRBD1 as D (6 bases). This CDR3 spans 16 amino acids. V lost 10 bases and J 0 bases, leaving 19 bases between the germline ends. CDR1 is MDHEN, CDR2 SYDVKM, per germline. CDR3 sequence: CATKSAGHNSGNTIYF. In DNA form, the CDR3 reads TGTGCCACAAAATCAGCGGGACACAACTCTGGAAACACCATATATTTT.

The V and J genes are TRBV5-1 and TRBJ1-5; the match to TRBD1 covers 8 bases. The trim removed 1 base at V and 6 bases at J, leaving 3 bases unmatched. The CDR3 runs 14 residues. Germline V CDR1 and CDR2: SGHRS, YFSETQ. The CDR3 region is CASSLSGGIQPQHF. In DNA form, the CDR3 reads TGCGCCAGCAGCTTGTCAGGGGGCATTCAGCCCCAGCATTTT.